This T cell receptor beta chain was captured in a study of blood T cells in healthy people across ages. Findings and caveats of the study: With age, beta diversity per million T cells declined roughly linearly, significantly by 30 to 40. Researchers report that TCR beta diversity correlated strongly with naive T cell percentage.

Approximately 10 milliliters of peripheral blood were drawn from each donor into EDTA-treated tubes. Together with a sample-barcoded 5' primer, a J-beta primer mix was included in a second PCR lasting about 6 to 11 cycles. A single record per CDR3 protein comes from TCRdb applying MiXCR to the 5' RACE reads. The profile shows about 1,600,000 distinct CDR3 sequences, approximately 40% of them singletons. As concerns this clonotype: As yet, its antigen is unknown.

This CDR3 has 12 residues. V lost 5 bases and J 6 bases, leaving 13 bases between the germline ends. Germline V gives CDR1 SQVTM, CDR2 ANQGSEA. The specimen sequenced was blood. This sequence was found in a woman younger than 35 in good health. The genes are TRBV29-1 and TRBJ1-1; the D gene is possibly TRBD1 (6 bases). The CDR3 DNA follows: TGCAGCGTTTCTTTAACAGGGTCTGAAGCTTTCTTT. Translation: CSVSLTGSEAFF. Combining the CDR3 with reference TRBV29-1 and TRBJ1-1 gives the whole variable domain SAVISQKPSRDICQRGTSLTIQCQVDSQVTMMFWYRQQPGQSLTLIATANQGSEATYESGFVIDKFPISRPNLTFSTLTVSNMSPEDSSIYLCSVSLTGSEAFFGQGTRLTVV.